The next 20 T cell receptor beta chains were all read from a single sample in a study of cytomegalovirus exposure and HLA in healthy donors. PCR amplification relied on 60 Vbeta primers (plus 13 Jbeta primers). Sequencing was performed with immunoSEQ multiplex PCR; in TCRdb, only in-frame clones are kept and a portion is missing. The sample has around 150,000 clones; approximately 79% are singletons. Sequenced material: PBMCs. Every receptor here comes from a woman aged 30 to 39 in good health and CMV-seronegative.

The rearrangement uses TRBV2 and TRBJ2-5; no reliable D call. CDR1 SNHLY and CDR2 FYNNEI come from the germline V gene. V shed 7 bases and J shed 4 bases, with 13 bases lying between them. The CDR3 is 13 residues long. The chain's CDR3 is CASIQASGETQYF. CDR3 bases: TGTGCCAGCATCCAGGCGTCCGGAGAGACCCAGTACTTC. The full variable domain, rest sourced from reference TRBV2 and TRBJ2-5, is EPEVTQTPSHQVTQMGQEVILRCVPISNHLYFYWYRQILGQKVEFLVSFYNNEISEKSEIFDDQFSVERPDGSNFTLKIRSTKLEDSAMYFCASIQASGETQYFGPGTRLLVL.

The chain carries TRBV7-9 and TRBJ1-6; no firm D call. Germline V gene lookup returns CDR1 SEHNR and CDR2 FQNEAQ (reference sequence). This CDR3 spans 14 amino acids. V lost 7 bases and J lost 0, with 7 bases in between. The CDR3 reads CASKPSSYNSPLHF. The DNA for the CDR3 is TGTGCCAGCAAGCCTAGCTCCTATAATTCACCCCTCCACTTT.

This chain links TRBV6-5 with TRBJ2-1; 10 bases are shared with TRBD2. CDR1 and CDR2 (germline): MNHEY, SVGAGI. The CDR3 consists of 14 residues. The junction had 7 bases not matched to a gene; V was cut back by 7 bases and J by 7 bases. CDR3 nucleotides: TGTGCCAGCATCAGCGGGGGGGTTTCAAATGAGCAGTTCTTC. This translates into CASISGGVSNEQFF.

This chain connects TRBV27 to TRBJ1-1; D remains ambiguous. The V gene lost 0 bases and the J gene lost 4 bases, with 3 bases spanning the gap. Germline CDR1 and CDR2: MNHEY and SMNVEV (reference sequence). The CDR3 runs to 12 residues. This chain's CDR3 is CASSLSATEAFF. The CDR3 nucleotides read TGTGCCAGCAGTTTATCAGCCACTGAAGCTTTCTTT.

This clone was counted ten times or more. The chain couples TRBV6-4 to TRBJ2-2; a weak D match, TRBD2 (5 bases). The CDR3 covers 13 residues. The germline V and J ends were trimmed by 3 bases and 3 bases, with 5 bases remaining between them. Germline V gene lookup returns CDR1 MRHNA and CDR2 SNTAGT. The CDR3 DNA is TGTGCCAGCAGTGAGGGAGACACCGGGGAGCTGTTTTTT. As protein: CASSEGDTGELFF.

The rearrangement links TRBV6-6 to TRBJ2-1; D gene ambiguous. Germline V gene lookup returns CDR1 MNHNY and CDR2 SVGAGI (reference sequence). This CDR3 is built from 12 residues. The V and J ends lost 6 bases and 4 bases respectively, with 7 bases between them. The CDR3 sequence: CASRPTYNEQFF. The CDR3 DNA follows: TGTGCCAGCAGACCAACTTACAATGAGCAGTTCTTC.

CDR3 sequence: CASSLTPGHLWSEEKLFF. CDR3 sequence (DNA): TGCGCCAGCAGCTTAACACCGGGACATCTATGGTCGGAAGAAAAACTGTTTTTT. The gene calls are TRBV5-1 and TRBJ1-4, with D possibly matching TRBD1 (6 bases). Deletions cut 2 bases from V and 8 bases from J, with 25 bases between. The V gene's germline CDR1 is SGHRS and CDR2 YFSETQ. CDR3 size: 18 residues.

The chain joins TRBV5-1 to TRBJ2-4; D might be TRBD2 (5 bases). V was trimmed by 7 bases and J by 6 bases, leaving 8 bases between them. The CDR3 runs to 11 residues. From germline, CDR1 is SGHRS and CDR2 YFSETQ. The CDR3 bases are TGCGCCAGCCATGAGGGAAACATTCAGTACTTC. It is translated as CASHEGNIQYF. Variable domain in full (rest from reference TRBV5-1 and TRBJ2-4): KAGVTQTPRYLIKTRGQQVTLSCSPISGHRSVSWYQQTPGQGLQFLFEYFSETQRNKGNFPGRFSGRQFSNSRSEMNVSTLELGDSALYLCASHEGNIQYFGAGTRLSVL.

V is TRBV7-3 and J is TRBJ2-3, with D unresolved. Germline V lookup: CDR1 SGHTA, CDR2 FQGTGA. The CDR3 consists of 14 residues. The germline V and J ends were trimmed by 1 base and 6 bases, with 11 bases remaining between them. For the CDR3, the DNA is TGTGCCAGCAGCTTAATGGGCCTTGGGGATACGCAGTATTTT. Translating gives CASSLMGLGDTQYF.

This sequence joins TRBV9 and TRBJ2-5, with 9 bases identical to TRBD1. The CDR3 has 16 amino acids. V shed 0 bases, J shed 2 bases, and the junction held 5 bases outside the gene matches. The germline CDR1 and CDR2 sequences are SGDLS and YYNGEE. The DNA for the CDR3 is TGTGCCAGCAGCGTAGCCCCTGGGACAGGGCAAGAGACCCAGTACTTC. Protein: CASSVAPGTGQETQYF.

The chain carries TRBV7-9 and TRBJ2-7, with TRBD2 as a possible D gene (5 bases). Trimming shortened V by 5 bases and J by 0 bases, and 8 bases separated the two germline ends. The CDR3 loop spans 13 amino acids. CDR1 SEHNR and CDR2 FQNEAQ come from the germline V gene (reference sequence). The CDR3 sequence: CASSQTSSYEQYF. As DNA, the CDR3 is TGTGCCAGCAGCCAAACTAGCTCCTACGAGCAGTACTTC.

This clone was observed a few times. J is TRBJ2-3 and V is TRBV6-4, with D perhaps TRBD1 (5 bases). V was clipped by 1 base and J by 5 bases, with 7 bases between them. This CDR3 has 13 amino acids. The germline CDR1 and CDR2 sequences are MRHNA and SNTAGT. CDR3 coding DNA: TGTGCCAGCAGTGACTGGCAGGGAGATACGCAGTATTTT. Its protein is CASSDWQGDTQYF.

The chain recombines TRBV7-8 with TRBJ2-3; 10 bases are a match to TRBD2. The CDR3 has 17 amino acids. CDR1 is SGHVS, CDR2 FQNEAQ, per germline. V gave up 1 base and J gave up 2 bases; unmatched junction bases: 6. CDR3 in DNA: TGTGCCAGCAGCTTAGGACTAGCGGGCCACATCACAGATACGCAGTATTTT. This gives the protein CASSLGLAGHITDTQYF.

The gene calls are TRBV6-1 and TRBJ1-5, with D perhaps TRBD1 (5 bases). Germline V gives CDR1 MNHNS, CDR2 SASEGT. CDR3 length: 11 amino acids. Trimming stripped 7 bases from V and 7 bases from J, with 8 bases between. Here the CDR3 reads CASKGRQPQHF. The CDR3 DNA is TGTGCCAGCAAGGGGCGCCAGCCCCAGCATTTT.

This clone was found once. The chain carries TRBV6-5 and TRBJ1-1; 7 positions match TRBD1. V gave up 6 bases and J gave up 5 bases; unmatched junction bases: 12. The CDR3 is 15 amino acids. The V gene's germline CDR1 is MNHEY and CDR2 SVGAGI. CDR3 loop: CASRLDRVGSTEAFF. Here the CDR3 DNA reads TGTGCCAGCAGACTTGACAGGGTGGGAAGTACTGAAGCTTTCTTT.

The J gene is TRBJ2-4, the V gene TRBV6-5, with D possibly TRBD1 on 6 matching bases. The CDR3 extends over 15 amino acids. The germline V and J ends were trimmed by 4 bases and 1 base, with 11 bases remaining between them. In germline, CDR1 is MNHEY, CDR2 SVGAGI. CDR3 bases: TGTGCCAGCAGTTTCCGAGGACAGGCCAAAAACATTCAGTACTTC. Protein: CASSFRGQAKNIQYF.

This sequence joins TRBV7-6 and TRBJ1-2, with TRBD1 matching over 8 bases. This CDR3 is built from 16 residues. CDR1 and CDR2 from the germline V gene are SGHVS and FNYEAQ. Unmatched junction bases numbered 14, after V lost 5 bases and J lost 6 bases. The CDR3 loop reads CASSPRQGQGGNGYTF. In DNA form, the CDR3 reads TGTGCCAGCAGCCCGCGACAGGGGCAGGGTGGGAATGGCTACACCTTC.

The V and J genes are TRBV9 and TRBJ2-5; 7 bases map to TRBD2. Germline CDR1 and CDR2: SGDLS and YYNGEE. The V segment lost 1 base and the J segment 4 bases; nucleotides outside the gene matches: 7. This CDR3 is built from 15 residues. CDR3 coding DNA: TGTGCCAGCAGCGTACGCGGTTCGGGGGGAGAGACCCAGTACTTC. Residues: CASSVRGSGGETQYF. The variable domain in full, completed from reference TRBV9 and TRBJ2-5, reads DSGVTQTPKHLITATGQRVTLRCSPRSGDLSVYWYQQSLDQGLQFLIQYYNGEERAKGNILERFSAQQFPDLHSELNLSSLELGDSALYFCASSVRGSGGETQYFGPGTRLLVL.

The V and J genes are TRBV15 and TRBJ1-4, with D possibly being TRBD1 (5 bases). The ends were cut back, 4 bases at V and 3 bases at J, with 15 bases in the middle. This CDR3 is built from 16 residues. The germline V gene has CDR1 LNHNV and CDR2 YYDKDF (reference sequence). The chain's CDR3 is CATSTGGGGANEKLFF. CDR3 nucleotides: TGTGCCACCAGCACCGGCGGGGGTGGCGCTAATGAAAAACTGTTTTTT.

CDR3 sequence reads: CASSQDQGQGYQPQHF. The CDR3 DNA reads as TGCGCCAGCAGCCAAGACCAGGGACAGGGATATCAGCCCCAGCATTTT. The chain employs TRBV4-1 and TRBJ1-5, with 9 bases aligning to TRBD1. The V gene end was trimmed by 0 bases and the J gene end by 5 bases; junction bases not matched to a gene: 5. Germline V gives CDR1 MGHRA, CDR2 YSYEKL. The CDR3 contains 16 residues.